The rows below give T cell receptor beta chains drawn from one sample of a study of T cells in Graves' hyperthyroidism and ophthalmopathy. MiXCR, applied by TCRdb to the multiplex PCR reads, yields one record per CDR3 protein. The sample includes more than 550,000 distinct CDR3 sequences, under 20% of them seen just once. The specimen was blood. The receptors here all came from a woman between 45 and 65 years old with Graves' hyperthyroidism that later progressed to Graves' ophthalmopathy. Both conserved end residues are part of each CDR3. The D gene is left open where the match is weak. Expanded clones are given a class, and other clones once, few, many or no size at all.

NA	NA	TRBV29-1	TRBJ1-6	CSVEAYRALHNSPLHF	TGCAGCGTTGAAGCCTACAGGGCCCTACATAATTCACCCCTCCACTTT
NA	NA	TRBV14	TRBJ1-1	CASSFYSENTEAFF	TGTGCCAGCAGTTTCTACAGCGAGAACACTGAAGCTTTCTTT
few	TRBD2	TRBV5-1	TRBJ2-2	CASSRGVGSNTGELFF	TGCGCCAGCAGCCGGGGGGTCGGTTCAAACACCGGGGAGCTGTTTTTT
NA	NA	TRBV19	TRBJ1-5	CASSSTDYSNQPQHF	TGTGCCAGTTCTTCTACCGACTATAGCAATCAGCCCCAGCATTTT
NA	NA	TRBV6-5	TRBJ2-7	CASSYSQGSYEQYF	TGTGCCAGCTCCTACTCGCAGGGATCCTACGAGCAGTACTTC
few	TRBD1	TRBV7-2	TRBJ1-2	CASSSRQGASSHGYTF	TGTGCCAGCAGCTCTCGACAGGGGGCCTCCTCTCATGGCTACACCTTC
many	TRBD2	TRBV11-2	TRBJ2-3	CATGGGLPRTDTQYF	TGTGCCACCGGGGGGGGGCTCCCCCGCACAGATACGCAGTATTTT
many	NA	TRBV30	TRBJ2-1	CAWSVKPSGYNEQFF	TGTGCCTGGAGTGTTAAACCCAGTGGCTACAATGAGCAGTTCTTC
many	NA	TRBV2	TRBJ1-2	CASSGGRALGDYGYTF	TGTGCCAGCAGTGGGGGTCGAGCGCTAGGGGACTATGGCTACACCTTC
NA	TRBD1	TRBV11-3	TRBJ2-7	CASSSRDRPEQYF	TGTGCCAGCAGCTCCAGGGACAGGCCCGAGCAGTACTTC
few	NA	TRBV20-1	TRBJ2-7	CSALDYEQYF	TGCAGTGCTCTGGACTACGAGCAGTACTTC